Each of the 25 T cell receptor beta chains below was sequenced from the same sample in a study of shared clonotypes between healthy human individuals. This table comes from immunoSEQ multiplex PCR, and its TCRdb copy is limited to in-frame clones, with some not included. The sample carries around 300,000 clones, about nine tenths recorded once. Sequenced input: memory CD8+ T cells sorted from blood. Subset described: CD45RO+ cells pooled with CCR7-negative TemRA cells. The source of these receptors is a man aged 18-30 years in good health.

The chain is built from TRBV5-4 and TRBJ2-7; D perhaps matches TRBD2 (6 bases). The CDR3 runs 17 residues. Trimming took 5 bases from V and 1 from J, leaving 22 bases between them. The germline V gene has CDR1 SGHNT and CDR2 YYREEE (reference sequence). The CDR3 spells CASSGLVESGYSYEQYF. The DNA for the CDR3 is TGTGCCAGCAGTGGACTCGTCGAGAGCGGGTATTCCTACGAGCAGTACTTC.

This clone was seen once. The chain combines TRBV5-1 with TRBJ2-5, with 7 positions matching TRBD2. The last part of the DNA fits TRBJ2-7 better; the J call may be wrong. Germline CDR1 is SGHRS and CDR2 is YFSETQ. The CDR3 sequence is 12 residues long. CDR3 nucleotide sequence: TGCGCCCCCAGGACTAGCTCCTACGAGCAGTACTTC. The encoded protein is CAPRTSSYEQYF.

The V and J genes are TRBV6-1 and TRBJ2-7, with 11 bases fitting TRBD1. Germline V lookup: CDR1 MNHNS, CDR2 SASEGT. V was clipped by 6 bases and J by 3 bases; unmatched bases: 4. The CDR3 extends over 14 amino acids. For the CDR3, the DNA is TGTGCCAGCAGGACCGGGACAGGGGGCTACGAGCAGTACTTC. Residues: CASRTGTGGYEQYF.

Only a few counts were recorded for this clone. The V and J genes are TRBV7-9 and TRBJ2-2; possible D gene TRBD1, 6 bases. Per the germline V gene, CDR1 is SEHNR and CDR2 is FQNEAQ (reference sequence). The CDR3 runs 17 residues. V lost 4 bases to trimming and J lost 2 bases, with 17 bases between them. This chain's CDR3 is CASSSRTAPVNTGELFF. Here the CDR3 DNA reads TGTGCCAGCAGCTCCCGGACAGCACCCGTTAACACCGGGGAGCTGTTTTTT.

This chain joins TRBV19 and TRBJ1-5, with 8 bases aligning to TRBD1. J was trimmed by 5 bases and V by 0 bases; bases with no gene match: 9. There are 17 residues in the CDR3. CDR1 LNHDA and CDR2 SQIVND come from the germline V gene (reference sequence). This CDR3 reads CASSIDSGGPFHQPQHF. The CDR3, as DNA: TGTGCCAGTAGTATAGATTCAGGGGGCCCGTTCCATCAGCCCCAGCATTTT. Filled out from reference TRBV19 and TRBJ1-5, the complete variable domain reads DGGITQSPKYLFRKEGQNVTLSCEQNLNHDAMYWYRQDPGQGLRLIYYSQIVNDFQKGDIAEGYSVSREKKESFPLTVTSAQKNPTAFYLCASSIDSGGPFHQPQHFGDGTRLSIL.

The CDR3 DNA reads as TGTGCCAGCAGCTTATCCTTGTACACTGAAGCTTTCTTT. This encodes CASSLSLYTEAFF. The genes are TRBV7-2 and TRBJ1-1; D is unclear. Trimming removed 2 bases at V and 3 bases at J, with 7 bases between. This CDR3 spans 13 amino acids. Germline lookup yields CDR1 SGHTA and CDR2 FQGNSA. The whole variable domain, remainder taken from reference TRBV7-2 and TRBJ1-1, is GAGVSQSPSNKVTEKGKDVELRCDPISGHTALYWYRQSLGQGLEFLIYFQGNSAPDKSGLPSDRFSAERTGGSVSTLTIQRTQQEDSAVYLCASSLSLYTEAFFGQGTRLTVV.

This clone was picked up one time. V usage is TRBV7-9 and J usage is TRBJ1-4; the match to TRBD1 covers 8 bases. The V and J ends lost 0 bases and 4 bases, in that order; junction bases with no gene match: 4. Germline V lookup: CDR1 SEHNR, CDR2 FQNEAQ (reference sequence). The CDR3 is 16 residues long. The CDR3, as DNA: TGTGCCAGCAGCTTAGCCGAGACAGGGGTTAATGAAAAACTGTTTTTT. Protein: CASSLAETGVNEKLFF.

The chain has TRBV7-9 and TRBJ2-5, with 9 bases that match TRBD1. The germline V gene encodes CDR1 SEHNR and CDR2 FQNEAQ (reference sequence). The CDR3 is made up of 14 amino acids. Trimming took 6 bases from V and 4 from J; bases not matched to a gene: 6. CDR3: CASSSGTGRETQYF. In DNA form, the CDR3 reads TGTGCCAGCAGTTCCGGGACAGGGAGAGAGACCCAGTACTTC.

The chain couples TRBV13 to TRBJ2-1; D ambiguous. Trimming took off 5 bases at V and 5 bases at J, with 7 bases between the two ends. Germline values: CDR1 PRHDT, CDR2 FYEKMQ (reference sequence). The CDR3 is 12 residues long. CDR3 loop: CASSLPDNEQFF. CDR3 DNA: TGTGCCAGCAGCCTCCCAGACAATGAGCAGTTCTTC. The variable domain in full, completed from reference TRBV13 and TRBJ2-1, reads AAGVIQSPRHLIKEKRETATLKCYPIPRHDTVYWYQQGPGQDPQFLISFYEKMQSDKGSIPDRFSAQQFSDYHSELNMSSLELGDSALYFCASSLPDNEQFFGPGTRLTVL.

The chain uses TRBV10-3 and TRBJ2-3; perhaps TRBD1 as D (7 bases). V was cut by 8 bases and J by 1 base, with 16 bases left in between. The germline V gene encodes CDR1 ENHRY and CDR2 SYGVKD. The CDR3 is 15 residues long. The CDR3 nucleotides are TGTGCCATCCTCGACAGGGAGGAGGGCACAGATACGCAGTATTTT. This translates into CAILDREEGTDTQYF.

The V call is TRBV30, the J call TRBJ2-7; D is undetermined. There are 13 residues in the CDR3. Trimming took off 3 bases at V and 0 bases at J, with 9 bases between the two ends. Germline V gene data show CDR1 as GTSNPN and CDR2 as SVGIG (reference sequence). CDR3 DNA: TGTGCCTGGAGGGATGCAAGCTCCTACGAGCAGTACTTC. Translated, it gives CAWRDASSYEQYF. The variable domain in full, with the rest retrieved from reference TRBV30 and TRBJ2-7, is SQTIHQWPATLVQPVGSPLSLECTVEGTSNPNLYWYRQAAGRGLQLLFYSVGIGQISSEVPQNLSASRPQDRQFILSSKKLLLSDSGFYLCAWRDASSYEQYFGPGTRLTVT.

This chain's CDR3 is CASSEDSSHYEQYF. For the CDR3, the DNA is TGTGCCAGCAGTGAGGACAGCTCTCATTACGAGCAGTACTTC. The rearrangement joins TRBV6-1 to TRBJ2-7; D might be TRBD1 (6 bases). CDR3 length: 14 residues. CDR1 is MNHNS, CDR2 SASEGT, per germline. Between the trimmed V and J ends, which lost 3 bases and 4 bases, there was a span of 13 bases.

This sequence joins TRBV2 and TRBJ2-1; D may match TRBD1 or TRBD2 (5 bases each). The CDR3 extends over 15 amino acids. The V and J ends lost 8 bases and 4 bases respectively, with 18 bases between them. Germline V gene data show CDR1 as SNHLY and CDR2 as FYNNEI. The CDR3 reads CASLNQGRNYNEQFF. The CDR3 DNA reads as TGTGCCAGCCTCAACCAGGGACGGAATTACAATGAGCAGTTCTTC. The full variable domain, in which reference TRBV2 and TRBJ2-1 provide the parts outside the CDR3, is EPEVTQTPSHQVTQMGQEVILRCVPISNHLYFYWYRQILGQKVEFLVSFYNNEISEKSEIFDDQFSVERPDGSNFTLKIRSTKLEDSAMYFCASLNQGRNYNEQFFGPGTRLTVL.

This clone was detected only once. The V gene is TRBV7-9, the J gene TRBJ2-1, with 12 bases fitting TRBD2. J was trimmed by 7 bases and V by 6 bases; bases with no gene match: 1. Germline assignment: CDR1 SEHNR and CDR2 FQNEAQ (reference sequence). The CDR3 has 13 amino acids. DNA for the CDR3: TGTGCCAGCAGGACTAGCGGGAGAAATGAGCAGTTCTTC. It translates to CASRTSGRNEQFF.

The chain recombines TRBV6-1 with TRBJ2-5, with 8 nucleotides matching TRBD2. The CDR3 is 15 residues long. CDR1 is MNHNS and CDR2 is SASEGT in the germline V gene. Trimming at V came to 2 bases and at J to 1 base, leaving 3 bases not matched to a gene. In nucleotides, the CDR3 is TGTGCCAGCAGTGAACTAGCGGGTTCCCAAGAGACCCAGTACTTC. The encoded protein is CASSELAGSQETQYF.

CDR3 sequence reads: CSVSGTVLNEQYF. The CDR3 coding sequence is TGCAGCGTATCCGGGACAGTCCTAAACGAGCAGTACTTC. The rearrangement links TRBV29-1 to TRBJ2-7; TRBD1 matches 7 bases. This CDR3 contains 13 residues. Germline values: CDR1 SQVTM, CDR2 ANQGSEA. V shed 6 bases and J 5 bases; nucleotides not matched to a gene: 10.

Only one count was recorded for this clone. CDR3 amino acids: CASSQMGFDEQYF. DNA for the CDR3: TGCGCCAGCAGCCAGATGGGGTTCGACGAGCAGTACTTC. V usage is TRBV4-1 and J usage is TRBJ2-7, with unresolved D. Looked up from germline, CDR1 is MGHRA and CDR2 is YSYEKL. Trimming removed 3 bases from V and 5 bases from J, with 11 bases in between. The CDR3 spans 13 residues.

The chain recombines TRBV6-1 with TRBJ2-7, with D uncertain. From germline, CDR1 is MNHNS and CDR2 SASEGT. V was cut by 5 bases and J by 2 bases, with 16 bases left in between. The CDR3 contains 15 residues. For the CDR3, the DNA is TGTGCCAGCAGTCTTAAGTGGGCAGAAACCTACGAGCAGTACTTC. Translating gives CASSLKWAETYEQYF.

This clone was observed many times. The rearrangement uses TRBV10-3 and TRBJ2-1; TRBD1 aligns across 7 bases. V was clipped by 3 bases and J by 2 bases; unmatched bases: 10. The germline gives CDR1 ENHRY, CDR2 SYGVKD. The length of the CDR3 is 17 residues. The DNA of the CDR3 is TGTGCCATCAGTGAATCGGAGCGAGGGGGCCCCTACAATGAGCAGTTCTTC. Its translation is CAISESERGGPYNEQFF.

This chain uses TRBV28 with TRBJ2-7; D is perhaps TRBD2 (5 bases). CDR1 and CDR2 (germline): MDHEN, SYDVKM. V lost 4 bases and J lost 4, with 17 bases in between. The CDR3 covers 15 residues. CDR3 amino acids: CASSSNNRGLYEQYF. As DNA, the CDR3 is TGTGCCAGCAGTTCTAACAATCGGGGTTTATACGAGCAGTACTTC.

The genes are TRBV2 and TRBJ2-3; D perhaps matches TRBD2 (5 bases). CDR3 length: 13 amino acids. V was cut by 4 bases and J by 5 bases, with 10 bases left in between. The germline CDR1 and CDR2 sequences are SNHLY and FYNNEI. CDR3 amino acids: CASSALLGDTQYF. CDR3 DNA sequence: TGTGCCAGCAGTGCACTACTAGGAGATACGCAGTATTTT.

The chain has TRBV10-3 and TRBJ2-7, with D maybe TRBD1 (5 bases). With 3 bases removed from V and 0 bases from J, the gap between germline ends came to 12 bases. This CDR3 is 15 amino acids long. Germline CDR1 and CDR2: ENHRY and SYGVKD. The CDR3 region is CAISEGADPSYEQYF. CDR3 DNA sequence: TGTGCCATCAGTGAAGGGGCCGACCCCTCCTACGAGCAGTACTTC.

The J gene is TRBJ1-4, the V gene TRBV10-3; the D is unclear. Germline CDR1 reads ENHRY; CDR2 reads SYGVKD. The CDR3 totals 16 residues. Trimming cost V 0 bases and J 4 bases, with 12 bases left between them. CDR3 in DNA: TGTGCCATCAGTGAGTCGTTAGGTCAGTTTAATGAAAAACTGTTTTTT. Translation: CAISESLGQFNEKLFF.

The table lists this clone with a count of one. This rearrangement joins TRBV6-5 to TRBJ2-5, with a weak D call TRBD1 (6 bases). CDR3 size: 14 residues. V shed 6 bases and J shed 1 base, with 12 bases lying between them. CDR1 and CDR2 from the germline V gene are MNHEY and SVGAGI. The CDR3 coding sequence is TGTGCCAGCAGCATCCAGGGGATCCAAGAGACCCAGTACTTC. As protein: CASSIQGIQETQYF.

This clone was detected a few times. The chain is built from TRBV2 and TRBJ2-7, with 7 positions matching TRBD2. The V gene end was trimmed by 3 bases and the J gene end by 0 bases; junction bases not matched to a gene: 5. CDR1 and CDR2 from the germline V gene are SNHLY and FYNNEI. The CDR3 is 15 amino acids. The CDR3 is CASSDDTSDSYEQYF. The DNA of the CDR3 is TGTGCCAGCAGTGATGATACTAGCGACTCCTACGAGCAGTACTTC.